The T cell receptor beta chain under discussion was sequenced for a study of T cells in tuberculosis. Study in general: A South African cohort included IGRA-negative adolescents, latently infected IGRA-positive adolescents and adults with active tuberculosis. Findings of the study overall: Active tuberculosis TCR-alpha repertoires lay closer to GMM-specific TCRs than IGRA-negative controls, suggesting clonal expansion. Classification accuracy was 87% (AUROC roughly 0.88) with the GMM-specific repertoire. Active tuberculosis patients had shorter CDR3-alpha; the beta difference was nonsignificant.

Germline values: CDR1 SGHRS, CDR2 YFSETQ. The CDR3 runs to 13 residues. The V end was cut by 1 base, the J end by 4 bases, with 9 bases between. Here immunoSEQ multiplex PCR was the method, and the copy in TCRdb shows in-frame clones only, minus some. The sample contains around 45,000 clones, around 94% of which appear only once. This clone was observed once. The antigen is undetermined. The origin of this receptor is a donor under 30 with latent tuberculosis or without tuberculosis infection. Some clones in this sample may be carry-over from other donors' samples. The chain joins TRBV5-1 to TRBJ2-7; D remains ambiguous. Input material: PBMCs. CDR3 in DNA: TGCGCCAGCAGCTTGTCTCTATCTTACGAGCAGTACTTC. This codes for CASSLSLSYEQYF.